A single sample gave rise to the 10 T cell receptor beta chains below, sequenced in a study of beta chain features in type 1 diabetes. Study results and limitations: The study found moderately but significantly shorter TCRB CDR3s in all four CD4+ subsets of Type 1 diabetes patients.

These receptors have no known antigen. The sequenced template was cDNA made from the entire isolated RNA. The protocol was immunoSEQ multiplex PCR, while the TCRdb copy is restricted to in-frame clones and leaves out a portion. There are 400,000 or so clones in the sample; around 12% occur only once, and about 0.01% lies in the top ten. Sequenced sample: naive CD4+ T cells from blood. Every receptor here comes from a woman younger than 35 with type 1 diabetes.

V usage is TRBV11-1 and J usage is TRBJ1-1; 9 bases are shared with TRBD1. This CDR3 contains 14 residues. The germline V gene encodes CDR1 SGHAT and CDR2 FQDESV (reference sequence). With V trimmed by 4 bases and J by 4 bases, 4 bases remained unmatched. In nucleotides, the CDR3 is TGTGCCAGCAGCTCGACAGGGGGAGGCACTGAAGCTTTCTTT. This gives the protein CASSSTGGGTEAFF.

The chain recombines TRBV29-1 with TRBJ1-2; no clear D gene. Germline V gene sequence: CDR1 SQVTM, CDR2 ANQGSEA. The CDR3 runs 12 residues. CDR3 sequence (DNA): TGCCAATCACGGGATCCTAACTATGGCTACACCTTC. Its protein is CQSRDPNYGYTF.

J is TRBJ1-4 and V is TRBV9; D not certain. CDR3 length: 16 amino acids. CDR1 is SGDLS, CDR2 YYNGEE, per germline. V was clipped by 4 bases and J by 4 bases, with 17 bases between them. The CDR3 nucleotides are TGTGCCAGCAGCCCCAGAGGGTCGTGGTTTAATGAAAAACTGTTTTTT. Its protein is CASSPRGSWFNEKLFF. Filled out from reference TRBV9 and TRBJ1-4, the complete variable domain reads DSGVTQTPKHLITATGQRVTLRCSPRSGDLSVYWYQQSLDQGLQFLIQYYNGEERAKGNILERFSAQQFPDLHSELNLSSLELGDSALYFCASSPRGSWFNEKLFFGSGTQLSVL.

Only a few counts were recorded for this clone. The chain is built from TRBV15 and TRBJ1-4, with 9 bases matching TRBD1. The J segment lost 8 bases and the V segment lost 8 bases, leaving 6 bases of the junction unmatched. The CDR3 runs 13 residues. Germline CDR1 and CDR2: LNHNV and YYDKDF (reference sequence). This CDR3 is CATHGTGREKLFF. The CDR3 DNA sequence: TGTGCCACCCACGGGACAGGGAGGGAAAAACTGTTTTTT.

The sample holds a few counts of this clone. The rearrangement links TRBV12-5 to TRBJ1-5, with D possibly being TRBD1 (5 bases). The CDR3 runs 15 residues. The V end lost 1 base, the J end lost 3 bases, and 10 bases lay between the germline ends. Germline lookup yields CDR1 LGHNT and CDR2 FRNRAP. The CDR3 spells CASGLEGLNNQPQHF. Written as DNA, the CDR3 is TGTGCTAGTGGTTTGGAGGGGTTAAACAATCAGCCCCAGCATTTT.

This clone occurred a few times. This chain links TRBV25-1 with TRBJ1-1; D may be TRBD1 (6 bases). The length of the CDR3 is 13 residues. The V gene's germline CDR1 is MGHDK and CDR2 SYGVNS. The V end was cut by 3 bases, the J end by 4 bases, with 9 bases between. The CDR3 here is CASSDRGATEAFF. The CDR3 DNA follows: TGTGCCAGCAGTGACAGGGGCGCCACTGAAGCTTTCTTT.

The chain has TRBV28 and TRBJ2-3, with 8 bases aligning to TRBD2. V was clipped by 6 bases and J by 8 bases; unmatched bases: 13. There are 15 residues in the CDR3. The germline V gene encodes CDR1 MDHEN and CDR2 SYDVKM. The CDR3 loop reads CASRPLREGTSTQYF. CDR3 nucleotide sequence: TGTGCCAGCAGGCCCCTCCGGGAGGGGACTAGTACGCAGTATTTT.

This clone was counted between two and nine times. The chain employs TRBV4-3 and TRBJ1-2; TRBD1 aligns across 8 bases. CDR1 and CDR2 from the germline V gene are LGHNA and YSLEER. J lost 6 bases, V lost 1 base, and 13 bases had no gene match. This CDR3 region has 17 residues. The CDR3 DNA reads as TGCGCCAGCAGCCAAGGGACAGGGAATTATTATATGGATGGCTACACCTTC. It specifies CASSQGTGNYYMDGYTF.

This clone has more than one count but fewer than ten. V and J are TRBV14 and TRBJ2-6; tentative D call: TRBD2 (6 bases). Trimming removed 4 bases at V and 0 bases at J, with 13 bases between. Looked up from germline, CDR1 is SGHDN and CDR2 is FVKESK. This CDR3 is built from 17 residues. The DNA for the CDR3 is TGTGCCAGCAGCCGGGGGGTCCTCAGCTCTGGGGCCAACGTCCTGACTTTC. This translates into CASSRGVLSSGANVLTF.

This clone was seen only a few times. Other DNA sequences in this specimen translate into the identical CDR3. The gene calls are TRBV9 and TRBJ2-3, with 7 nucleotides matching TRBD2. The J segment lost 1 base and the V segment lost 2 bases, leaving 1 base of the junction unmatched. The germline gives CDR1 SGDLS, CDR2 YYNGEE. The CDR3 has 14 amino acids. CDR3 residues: CASSVTSGTDTQYF. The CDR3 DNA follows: TGTGCCAGCAGCGTTACTAGCGGCACAGATACGCAGTATTTT.